This T cell receptor beta chain was captured in a study of OX40 agonist ivuxolimab in advanced cancers. At the level of the study: Patients took ivuxolimab, an agonistic anti-OX40 (CD134) antibody.

Profiled with immunoSEQ multiplex PCR; TCRdb holds only in-frame clones, not every one. The data show approximately 11,000 clones, about 73% seen once. Study observations and caveats: Clonal expansion was seen in CD4+ and CD8+ blood T cells by week 6 at 0.1 to 3.0 mg/kg. Some nonresponders likewise displayed low normalized T-cell clonal expansion. The mean number of expanded clones was higher in CD8+ T cells than in CD4+.

V shed 5 bases and J 7 bases; nucleotides not matched to a gene: 13. The CDR3 has 16 residues. Germline V lookup: CDR1 KGHSH, CDR2 LQKENI. As to this clone: What it recognizes is unknown.

The sequencing here drew on CD4+ or CD8+ T cells sorted from blood, taken in a trial of the OX40 agonist ivuxolimab. J is TRBJ2-1 and V is TRBV18, with 8 bases fitting TRBD2. The receptor comes from an adult with an advanced solid tumor such as melanoma, head and neck, liver or kidney cancer. The CDR3 spells CASSIRRTSFDNEQFF. The DNA for the CDR3 is TGTGCCAGCTCAATAAGGAGGACTAGCTTCGATAATGAGCAGTTCTTC.